A single sample gave rise to the 15 T cell receptor beta chains below, sequenced in a study of control samples from healthy donors and cancer patients. Libraries were prepared by immunoSEQ multiplex PCR; TCRdb keeps only in-frame clonotypes and omits some of them. The profile shows nearly 40,000 clones, more than 85% of them singletons. The sequencing sample was made of blood. These receptor sequences come from a woman aged 50 to 60 in good health.

The rearrangement links TRBV2 to TRBJ1-4; tentative D call: TRBD1 (6 bases). The CDR3 contains 14 residues. In germline, CDR1 is SNHLY, CDR2 FYNNEI. The germline V and J ends were trimmed by 1 base and 7 bases, with 10 bases remaining between them. CDR3 DNA: TGTGCCAGCAGTGAAGACAGGGTGGGTGAAAAACTGTTTTTT. Its translation is CASSEDRVGEKLFF.

The chain has TRBV7-9 and TRBJ1-1; 8 bases are a match to TRBD1. The CDR3 runs to 14 residues. V was pared by 3 bases and J by 4 bases, with 4 bases of the junction left unmatched. In germline, CDR1 is SEHNR, CDR2 FQNEAQ (reference sequence). CDR3 sequence: CASSLTGAGTEAFF. The CDR3 DNA reads as TGTGCCAGCAGCTTGACAGGGGCCGGCACTGAAGCTTTCTTT.

This clone came up once. In DNA form, the CDR3 reads TGTGCCAGCACCCCCCGGGCTAGTGGGGTGACCCAGTACTTC. Protein product: CASTPRASGVTQYF. The chain uses TRBV11-2 and TRBJ2-5; D is unresolved. CDR1 is SGHAT, CDR2 FQNNGV, per germline. V was trimmed by 7 bases and J by 7 bases, leaving 19 bases between them. The CDR3 is made up of 14 amino acids.

V is TRBV18 and J is TRBJ2-3; possible D gene TRBD1, 6 bases. The CDR3 is 14 residues long. From germline, CDR1 is KGHSH and CDR2 LQKENI. Trimming cost V 5 bases and J 6 bases, with 15 bases left between them. CDR3 in DNA: TGTGCCAGCTCATTGAAAGTAAGGGGGGATACGCAGTATTTT. The encoded protein is CASSLKVRGDTQYF. Supplemented by reference TRBV18 and TRBJ2-3, the full variable domain reads NAGVMQNPRHLVRRRGQEARLRCSPMKGHSHVYWYRQLPEEGLKFMVYLQKENIIDESGMPKERFSAEFPKEGPSILRIQQVVRGDSAAYFCASSLKVRGDTQYFGPGTRLTVL.

The V call is TRBV2, the J call TRBJ1-1; D might be TRBD1 (5 bases). There are 13 residues in the CDR3. Germline V gene lookup returns CDR1 SNHLY and CDR2 FYNNEI. V shed 6 bases and J shed 1 base, with 9 bases lying between them. The CDR3 spells CASRAGWNTEAFF. CDR3 sequence (DNA): TGTGCCAGCAGGGCAGGGTGGAACACTGAAGCTTTCTTT.

The V gene is TRBV7-2, the J gene TRBJ1-1, with TRBD1 matching over 7 bases. Germline CDR1 and CDR2: SGHTA and FQGNSA. The CDR3 is 15 residues long. Trimming removed 3 bases from V and 1 base from J; junction bases left unmatched: 5. The CDR3 loop is CASSFSGDRNTEAFF. CDR3 nucleotides: TGTGCCAGCAGCTTTAGCGGGGACAGGAACACTGAAGCTTTCTTT.

Regarding this clone: This same CDR3 is encoded by further DNA sequences in the sample. The V gene is TRBV5-5, the J gene TRBJ1-1; D remains ambiguous. This CDR3 is built from 16 residues. Trimming pared 2 bases from V and 3 bases from J, leaving 17 bases between. Per the germline V gene, CDR1 is SGHKS and CDR2 is YYEKEE (reference sequence). Here the CDR3 DNA reads TGTGCCAGCAGCTTTAATCAGGTGGAAGCGGACACTGAAGCTTTCTTT. Its protein is CASSFNQVEADTEAFF.

The V gene is TRBV7-2, the J gene TRBJ1-6; possible D gene TRBD1, 6 bases. Germline V gives CDR1 SGHTA, CDR2 FQGNSA. There are 15 residues in the CDR3. Trimming left V 5 bases short and J 8 bases short, with 16 bases between. The CDR3 sequence is CASSPGGTMHSPLHF. The CDR3, as DNA: TGTGCCAGCAGCCCGGGTGGGACAATGCATTCACCCCTCCACTTT.

The rearrangement joins TRBV5-1 to TRBJ1-2, with D perhaps matching TRBD1 (5 bases). Germline V CDR1 and CDR2: SGHRS, YFSETQ. The CDR3 sequence is 16 residues long. V lost 0 bases and J lost 0, with 12 bases in between. The CDR3 loop is CASSLGAGSANYGYTF. The CDR3 DNA is TGCGCCAGCAGCTTGGGCGCAGGGTCAGCTAACTATGGCTACACCTTC.

The V gene is TRBV9, the J gene TRBJ1-4, with 8 bases identical to TRBD1. Looked up from germline, CDR1 is SGDLS and CDR2 is YYNGEE. V lost 9 bases to trimming and J lost 0 bases; unmatched junction nucleotides: 10. The CDR3 spans 16 residues. The CDR3 reads CATPPGQAATNEKLFF. CDR3 bases: TGTGCCACTCCTCCGGGACAGGCTGCAACTAATGAAAAACTGTTTTTT.

The V and J genes are TRBV20-1 and TRBJ1-1; possibly TRBD1 for D (5 bases). The CDR3 consists of 10 residues. V lost 6 bases to trimming and J lost 11 bases, with 13 bases between them. CDR1 and CDR2 from the germline V gene are DFQATT and SNEGSKA (reference sequence). The CDR3 coding sequence is TGCAGTGCAGGCCAGGGTTACGCTTTCTTT. It specifies CSAGQGYAFF.

The rearrangement uses TRBV3-1 (or the pseudogene TRBV3-2) and TRBJ2-7; TRBD2 matches at 10 bases. V trimming: 3 bases; J trimming: 7 bases; junction bases outside the gene matches: 15. CDR1 and CDR2 from the germline V gene are LGHDT and YNNKEL (reference sequence). The CDR3 extends over 17 amino acids. The CDR3, as DNA: TGTGCCAGCAGCCATCGTAGCGGGGGGCCCGGAATTAGGGAGCAGTACTTC. This gives the protein CASSHRSGGPGIREQYF.

V usage is TRBV19 and J usage is TRBJ2-7; possibly TRBD1 or TRBD2 for D (5 bases each). This CDR3 region has 11 residues. Germline CDR1 is LNHDA and CDR2 is SQIVND (reference sequence). V lost 9 bases and J lost 3, with 9 bases in between. This CDR3 is CASGARYEQYF. DNA for the CDR3: TGTGCCAGCGGGGCCCGCTACGAGCAGTACTTC.

CDR3 DNA sequence: TGTGCCAGCAGTATCAGGGGCACTGAAGCTTTCTTT. The encoded protein is CASSIRGTEAFF. The V and J genes are TRBV7-8 and TRBJ1-1, with a possible D match to TRBD1 (6 bases). Per germline, CDR1 SGHVS and CDR2 FQNEAQ. This CDR3 region has 12 residues. The V end lost 6 bases, the J end lost 4 bases, and 9 bases lay between the germline ends.

This sequence joins TRBV7-2 and TRBJ1-1; unclear D gene. Germline V gene sequence: CDR1 SGHTA, CDR2 FQGNSA. CDR3 length equals 13 residues. Trimming pared 3 bases from V and 1 base from J, leaving 6 bases between. As DNA, the CDR3 is TGTGCCAGCAGCTTGAATGGGAACACTGAAGCTTTCTTT. Translation gives CASSLNGNTEAFF. The full variable domain, rest sourced from reference TRBV7-2 and TRBJ1-1, is GAGVSQSPSNKVTEKGKDVELRCDPISGHTALYWYRQSLGQGLEFLIYFQGNSAPDKSGLPSDRFSAERTGGSVSTLTIQRTQQEDSAVYLCASSLNGNTEAFFGQGTRLTVV.